This T cell receptor (beta chain) was captured in a study of T cells after yellow fever vaccination. Broader study findings: It was a weaker secondary response, yet one that peaked faster, at day 5 versus 15. Just a small share of clonotypes turned up in the CD4 compartment as well as the CD8 compartment. Reappearance after the booster was seen for most primary-vaccination clones, at around 95% CD4 and around 88% CD8.

Comments on this clonotype: Antigen unknown.

The junction had 13 bases not matched to a gene; V was cut back by 6 bases and J by 7 bases. Germline lookup yields CDR1 MNHEY and CDR2 SVGAGI. This CDR3 is built from 17 residues. Conversion of TCR transcripts into cDNA relied on 5'RACE template switching, which added a universal primer site and UMIs. Each CDR3 protein gets one entry after TCRdb re-called the 5' RACE reads with MiXCR. This sample has approximately 160,000 distinct CDR3 sequences, with about a tenth found just once. The receptor was derived from a man aged 18 to 29 who received the YFV17D yellow fever vaccine. Sequenced material: CD8+ T cells sorted from PBMCs, taken 45 days after the yellow fever booster vaccination. J is TRBJ2-2 and V is TRBV6-5, with 11 positions matching TRBD2. CDR3 residues: CASSSFSGGASGGELFF. CDR3 coding DNA: TGTGCCAGCAGCTCCTTTAGCGGGGGGGCCAGCGGCGGGGAGCTGTTTTTT.